This T cell receptor beta chain was captured in a study of blood T cell repertoires in COVID-19. Turning to the study itself: Spain, Italy and the United States supplied samples that represented acute and convalescent COVID-19. T cells, B-cell-depleted T cells, or PBMCs supplied cDNA or gDNA.

Between the trimmed V and J ends, which lost 0 bases and 8 bases, there was a span of 11 bases. CDR1 and CDR2 from the germline V gene are SGHAT and FQNNGV. The CDR3 runs to 14 residues. Authors' methods: Amplifying reference gene primers gave estimates of nucleated cell counts. This table comes from immunoSEQ multiplex PCR, and its TCRdb copy is limited to in-frame clones, with some not included. V, J and clone size are those of that table, while D and trimming were read from the DNA. The table lists roughly 230,000 clones, 80% to 85% of them singletons, with around 27% in the top ten. Input material: peripheral blood. The sequence was collected from a man between 40 and 49 years old with acute or convalescent COVID-19. J is TRBJ1-3 and V is TRBV11-2, with D maybe TRBD1 (6 bases). The chain's CDR3 is CASSLDHRVDTIYF. CDR3 bases: TGTGCCAGCAGCTTAGATCACAGGGTTGACACCATATATTTT.